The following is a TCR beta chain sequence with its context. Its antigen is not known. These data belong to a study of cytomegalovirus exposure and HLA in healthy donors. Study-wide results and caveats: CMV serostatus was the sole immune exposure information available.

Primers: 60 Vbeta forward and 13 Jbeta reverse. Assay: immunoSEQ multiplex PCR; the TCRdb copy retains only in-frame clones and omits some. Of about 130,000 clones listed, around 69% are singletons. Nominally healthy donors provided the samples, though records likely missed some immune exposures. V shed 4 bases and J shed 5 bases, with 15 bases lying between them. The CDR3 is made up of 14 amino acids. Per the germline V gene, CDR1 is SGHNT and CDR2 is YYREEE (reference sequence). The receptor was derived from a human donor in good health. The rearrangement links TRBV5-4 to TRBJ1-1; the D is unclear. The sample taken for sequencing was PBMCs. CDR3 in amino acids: CASSLPAGITEAFF. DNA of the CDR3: TGTGCCAGCAGCCTGCCTGCCGGGATTACTGAAGCTTTCTTT.